Following are 14 T cell receptor beta chains from one sample sequenced in a study of T cell responses to AZD1222 COVID-19 vaccine. Measured with immunoSEQ multiplex PCR; TCRdb has only the in-frame clones, and not every one. The data show approximately 130,000 clones, with around 92% seen just once and approximately 1% held by the top ten. Here the sequenced sample was peripheral blood, taken on day 0 of AZD1222 vaccination. The receptors come from an adult in good health.

The V call is TRBV5-4, the J call TRBJ1-6, with a possible D match to TRBD1 (5 bases). Germline V gene data show CDR1 as SGHNT and CDR2 as YYREEE (reference sequence). There are 15 residues in the CDR3. Deletions cut 3 bases from V and 9 bases from J, with 16 bases between. The CDR3 sequence is CASSSEGLYGSPLHF. CDR3 sequence (DNA): TGTGCCAGCAGCTCGGAGGGGTTGTACGGTTCACCCCTCCACTTT.

The CDR3 sequence is CASSLSAGTNTGELFF. The CDR3, as DNA: TGTGCCAGCAGCTTATCGGCCGGAACGAACACCGGGGAGCTGTTTTTT. The genes are TRBV7-9 and TRBJ2-2; D gene unclear. The V end lost 2 bases, the J end lost 0 bases, and 10 bases lay between the germline ends. The CDR3 has 16 amino acids. Germline V lookup: CDR1 SEHNR, CDR2 FQNEAQ (reference sequence).

The gene calls are TRBV7-3 and TRBJ1-1; D perhaps matches TRBD1 (6 bases). Trimming took 5 bases from V and 0 from J, leaving 7 bases between them. Germline V lookup: CDR1 SGHTA, CDR2 FQGTGA. This CDR3 is built from 13 residues. The CDR3 nucleotides are TGTGCCAGCAGCAGACAGGTGAACACTGAAGCTTTCTTT. This encodes CASSRQVNTEAFF.

This clone was found once. The chain is built from TRBV30 and TRBJ2-2; 14 bases line up with TRBD2. The J segment lost 6 bases and the V segment lost 0 bases, leaving 6 bases of the junction unmatched. The CDR3 extends over 17 amino acids. Germline V CDR1 and CDR2: GTSNPN, SVGIG (reference sequence). The CDR3: CAWSVGGLAGVPGELFF. CDR3 in DNA: TGTGCCTGGAGTGTAGGGGGACTAGCGGGAGTCCCCGGGGAGCTGTTTTTT.

This clone showed up just once. The rearrangement links TRBV6-5 to TRBJ1-5; D gene uncertain. Germline V gene sequence: CDR1 MNHEY, CDR2 SVGAGI. The CDR3 length is 14 residues. The germline V and J ends were trimmed by 7 bases and 3 bases, with 13 bases remaining between them. This chain's CDR3 is CASKGSYINQPQHF. For the CDR3, the DNA is TGTGCCAGCAAGGGCAGTTATATCAATCAGCCCCAGCATTTT.

Here the CDR3 DNA reads TGTGCCAGCAGCGTTCAGACTAGCCGCGAGCAGTTCTTC. This translates into CASSVQTSREQFF. The chain recombines TRBV5-6 with TRBJ2-1; 7 bases map to TRBD2. The length of the CDR3 is 13 residues. V dropped 4 bases and J dropped 10; count of bases not matched to a gene: 8. CDR1 and CDR2 from the germline V gene are SGHDT and YYEEEE. Variable domain in full (rest from reference TRBV5-6 and TRBJ2-1): DAGVTQSPTHLIKTRGQQVTLRCSPKSGHDTVSWYQQALGQGPQFIFQYYEEEERQRGNFPDRFSGHQFPNYSSELNVNALLLGDSALYLCASSVQTSREQFFGPGTRLTVL.

V is TRBV24-1 and J is TRBJ2-3; 12 nucleotides agree with TRBD1. The ends lost 7 bases at V and 1 base at J; junction bases unmatched: 2. Germline values: CDR1 KGHDR, CDR2 SFDVKD. The CDR3 totals 15 residues. CDR3 bases: TGTGCCACCAGGGGACAGGGGGCGGGCACAGATACGCAGTATTTT. This gives the protein CATRGQGAGTDTQYF.

V usage is TRBV5-4 and J usage is TRBJ2-7; D is perhaps TRBD1 (5 bases). This CDR3 comprises 11 residues. Between the trimmed V and J ends, which lost 6 bases and 7 bases, there was a span of 11 bases. Germline V gene data show CDR1 as SGHNT and CDR2 as YYREEE (reference sequence). The CDR3 nucleotides are TGTGCCAGCAACCTTAGACAGGAGCAGTACTTC. It yields the protein CASNLRQEQYF.

The rearrangement uses TRBV5-1 and TRBJ1-2; D might be TRBD1 (6 bases). Germline V CDR1 and CDR2: SGHRS, YFSETQ. The V gene lost 2 bases and the J gene lost 8 bases, with 13 bases spanning the gap. The CDR3 length is 13 residues. Written as DNA, the CDR3 is TGCGCCAGCAGCTTAGCGGGGGCAGGCGGCTACACCTTC. It codes for CASSLAGAGGYTF.

The chain links TRBV9 to TRBJ2-5, with 12 bases identical to TRBD1. Germline CDR1 is SGDLS and CDR2 is YYNGEE. The CDR3 totals 16 residues. J was trimmed by 6 bases and V by 0 bases; bases with no gene match: 6. CDR3 DNA: TGTGCCAGCAGCGTAGTTGGGACAGGGGGCCTGAAGACCCAGTACTTC. It yields the protein CASSVVGTGGLKTQYF.

The gene calls are TRBV7-9 and TRBJ1-5, with D maybe TRBD1 (5 bases). This CDR3 spans 13 amino acids. CDR1 and CDR2 (germline): SEHNR, FQNEAQ (reference sequence). The V end was cut by 5 bases, the J end by 7 bases, with 12 bases between. Written as DNA, the CDR3 is TGTGCCAGCAGCGGGAGAGGGGAACAGCCCCAGCATTTT. Amino acids: CASSGRGEQPQHF.

The CDR3 DNA reads TGTGCCAGCAGCTTAGTATTAGTATCCCATGAGCAGTTCTTC. This translates into CASSLVLVSHEQFF. The chain recombines TRBV13 with TRBJ2-1; D ambiguous. There are 14 residues in the CDR3. The germline V gene has CDR1 PRHDT and CDR2 FYEKMQ (reference sequence). V was clipped by 1 base and J by 8 bases, with 12 bases between them.

This sequence joins TRBV7-9 and TRBJ1-2; 12 bases are shared with TRBD1. Trimming took 5 bases from V and 4 from J; bases not matched to a gene: 11. CDR3 length equals 17 residues. CDR1 is SEHNR and CDR2 is FQNEAQ in the germline V gene (reference sequence). The CDR3 here is CASSVTGQGAFGYGYTF. The CDR3 bases are TGTGCCAGCAGCGTTACGGGACAGGGGGCTTTCGGCTATGGCTACACCTTC.

This sequence joins TRBV9 and TRBJ2-1; 7 positions agree with TRBD2. From germline, CDR1 is SGDLS and CDR2 YYNGEE. The CDR3 length is 15 residues. The V and J ends lost 2 bases and 2 bases, in that order; junction bases with no gene match: 4. As DNA, the CDR3 is TGTGCCAGCAGCGTTTCGGGACTAACCTACAATGAGCAGTTCTTC. This translates into CASSVSGLTYNEQFF.